These 4 T cell receptor beta chains were sequenced from one sample in a study of blood T cells in healthy people across ages. Using a J-beta primer mix together with a sample-barcoded 5' primer, a second PCR was run for about 6 to 11 cycles. From the 5' RACE reads, TCRdb called clonotypes with MiXCR, one entry per CDR3 protein. The data show hundreds of thousands of distinct CDR3 sequences, roughly 30% seen once. The sequencing input was blood. Receptors originate from an elderly woman in good health.

This clonotype was found a few times. At one boundary the junction diverges from the germline segment, which might be a read error. This sequence joins TRBV7-9 and TRBJ1-3, with TRBD1 identical over 10 bases. The CDR3 runs to 16 residues. Germline V gene data show CDR1 as SEHNR and CDR2 as FQNEAQ (reference sequence). The CDR3 DNA follows: TGCGCCAGCAGCTCCGGGACAGGGGCCTCTGGAAACACCATATATTTT. Translating it yields CASSSGTGASGNTIYF.

This clonotype has at least ten counts. V is TRBV7-9 and J is TRBJ2-7; D is possibly TRBD2 (5 bases). V lost 5 bases and J lost 3, with 14 bases in between. Germline V lookup: CDR1 SEHNR, CDR2 FQNEAQ (reference sequence). The CDR3 has 14 residues. The CDR3 loop is CASSTRTEIYEQYF. In nucleotides, the CDR3 is TGTGCCAGCAGCACACGGACTGAAATCTACGAGCAGTACTTC.

As regards this clonotype: The junction shows a germline mismatch at one end, possibly a read error. The V call is TRBV6-6, the J call TRBJ2-2; 8 bases fit TRBD2. The length of the CDR3 is 15 residues. The germline gives CDR1 MNHNY, CDR2 SVGAGI (reference sequence). CDR3 in amino acids: CASSYGGGLGGELFF. For the CDR3, the DNA is TGTGCCAGTAGTTACGGCGGGGGGCTTGGCGGGGAGCTGTTTTTT.

This clonotype was seen ten or more times. This chain joins TRBV5-1 and TRBJ2-5; D unresolved. This CDR3 contains 14 residues. The V gene lost 0 bases and the J gene lost 2 bases, with 8 bases spanning the gap. Germline CDR1 SGHRS, CDR2 YFSETQ. CDR3 amino acids: CASSLGVAQETQYF. CDR3 bases: TGCGCCAGCAGCTTGGGAGTAGCTCAAGAGACCCAGTACTTC. The full variable domain, in which reference TRBV5-1 and TRBJ2-5 provide the parts outside the CDR3, is KAGVTQTPRYLIKTRGQQVTLSCSPISGHRSVSWYQQTPGQGLQFLFEYFSETQRNKGNFPGRFSGRQFSNSRSEMNVSTLELGDSALYLCASSLGVAQETQYFGPGTRLLVL.